This passage covers 20 T cell receptor beta chains from one sample sequenced in a study of blood T cells in healthy people across ages (dated by TCRdb to between 2015 and 2016). The library was built by means of 5' RACE. The sequencing machine was an Illumina HiSeq 2500. A second roughly 7 to 11 cycle PCR used a sample-barcoded 5' primer and a J-beta primer mix. TCRdb trimmed the raw reads at Q25, called clones with MiXCR and kept productive beta chains. Each entry is one CDR3 protein sequence, shown with its most common DNA and genes. This sample is represented by roughly 860,000 distinct CDR3 sequences; about 62% of them were singletons. Roughly a quarter of the sample is held by the ten biggest clonotypes. Sequences were obtained from blood. The receptors were gathered from a man under 40 in good health.

The gene calls are TRBV21-1 and TRBJ2-1. TRBV21-1 is assigned pseudogene status. CDR3 length equals 17 residues. The CDR3, as DNA: TGTGCCAGCAGCAAAGTGGCATCTGGGGAGTCCTACAATGAGCAGTTCTTC. Residues: CASSKVASGESYNEQFF.

The chain links TRBV7-2 to TRBJ1-2; the D is unclear. This CDR3 has 14 residues. V was clipped by 1 base and J by 2 bases, with 8 bases between them. Germline CDR1 and CDR2: SGHTA and FQGNSA. CDR3 amino acids: CASSLDLRNYGYTF. For the CDR3, the DNA is TGTGCCAGCAGCTTAGATCTCAGGAACTATGGCTACACCTTC.

V is TRBV6-5 and J is TRBJ2-4, with unresolved D. The CDR3 spans 11 residues. V lost 2 bases to trimming and J lost 5 bases, with 1 base between them. Germline CDR1 MNHEY, CDR2 SVGAGI. CDR3 loop: CASSYQNIQYF. CDR3 sequence (DNA): TGTGCCAGCAGTTACCAAAACATTCAGTACTTC.

The V gene is TRBV4-3, the J gene TRBJ2-7; D unclear. This CDR3 has 15 amino acids. The V end lost 4 bases, the J end lost 0 bases, and 13 bases lay between the germline ends. Germline CDR1 reads LGHNA; CDR2 reads YSLEER. CDR3 DNA: TGCGCCAGCAGCCCGTATGATGCTGACTCCTACGAGCAGTACTTC. Translation: CASSPYDADSYEQYF.

The chain couples TRBV14 to TRBJ2-7, with D uncertain. CDR1 is SGHDN and CDR2 is FVKESK in the germline V gene. Trimming cost V 3 bases and J 2 bases, with 11 bases left between them. The CDR3 extends over 14 amino acids. CDR3 loop: CASSHAMPPYEQYF. The CDR3 DNA sequence: TGTGCCAGCAGCCATGCTATGCCACCCTACGAGCAGTACTTC.

V and J are TRBV20-1 and TRBJ2-5, with a possible D match to TRBD1 (5 bases). The CDR3 has 14 amino acids. V lost 3 bases, J lost 0 bases, and 11 bases lay in between. Germline assignment: CDR1 DFQATT and CDR2 SNEGSKA (reference sequence). CDR3 in amino acids: CSASEPGHQETQYF. The CDR3 DNA reads as TGCAGTGCTAGTGAGCCAGGGCACCAAGAGACCCAGTACTTC.

The gene calls are TRBV7-2 and TRBJ2-5; the D gene is possibly TRBD2 (6 bases). The J call may be in error: the DNA end matches TRBJ2-7 better. The CDR3 sequence is 17 residues long. CDR1 and CDR2 (germline): SGHTA, FQGNSA. This CDR3 is CASSLVSGWGRAAEQYF. The CDR3 nucleotides are TGTGCCAGCAGCTTAGTTAGCGGATGGGGCAGGGCTGCCGAGCAGTACTTC.

V and J are TRBV7-9 and TRBJ1-4; D not certain. V lost 8 bases and J 8 bases, leaving 18 bases between the germline ends. Germline V CDR1 and CDR2: SEHNR, FQNEAQ (reference sequence). The CDR3 totals 14 residues. CDR3 sequence (DNA): TGTGCCAGCCCCTTCGAGAATCTCAGCGAAAAACTGTTTTTT. Translating it yields CASPFENLSEKLFF.

This clonotype turned up a few times. The rearrangement links TRBV6-5 to TRBJ2-1; 10 nucleotides line up with TRBD2. The CDR3 extends over 18 amino acids. Germline assignment: CDR1 MNHEY and CDR2 SVGAGI. The J segment lost 0 bases and the V segment lost 3 bases, leaving 8 bases of the junction unmatched. The CDR3 sequence: CASSYGTSAQSSYNEQFF. DNA of the CDR3: TGTGCCAGCAGTTATGGGACTAGCGCACAGAGCTCCTACAATGAGCAGTTCTTC.

The chain couples TRBV3-1 to TRBJ2-7, with D tentatively TRBD1 (6 bases). CDR3 size: 15 residues. Per germline, CDR1 LGHDT and CDR2 YNNKEL (reference sequence). The V and J ends lost 4 bases and 0 bases respectively, with 13 bases between them. The CDR3 coding sequence is TGTGCCAGCAGCCCCGACAGGAGTCTCTCCTACGAGCAGTACTTC. As protein: CASSPDRSLSYEQYF.

The chain uses TRBV20-1 and TRBJ2-7, with 9 bases that match TRBD2. The V and J ends lost 2 bases and 1 base, in that order; junction bases with no gene match: 6. CDR3 length equals 15 residues. In germline, CDR1 is DFQATT, CDR2 SNEGSKA (reference sequence). CDR3 bases: TGCAGTGCTAGATTCAGCGGGGGGTTTTCCTACGAGCAGTACTTC. Protein product: CSARFSGGFSYEQYF.

This chain uses TRBV7-8 with TRBJ2-3; 8 bases are shared with TRBD2. V shed 7 bases and J 4 bases; nucleotides not matched to a gene: 4. This CDR3 contains 13 residues. Germline V gene data show CDR1 as SGHVS and CDR2 as FQNEAQ. The CDR3 nucleotides read TGTGCCAGCACCCCCGGGGGGGCAGATACGCAGTATTTT. Translated, it gives CASTPGGADTQYF.

The rearrangement links TRBV29-1 to TRBJ2-2; a possible D gene is TRBD2 (5 bases). The ends were cut back, 3 bases at V and 6 bases at J, with 14 bases in the middle. The CDR3 has 14 amino acids. Germline CDR1 reads SQVTM; CDR2 reads ANQGSEA. The CDR3 here is CSVDLDGVAGELFF. The CDR3 DNA reads TGCAGCGTTGACCTTGACGGGGTCGCCGGGGAGCTGTTTTTT.

Only a few counts were recorded for this clonotype. The chain couples TRBV2 to TRBJ2-6; D call uncertain. The CDR3 loop spans 14 amino acids. Germline V gene lookup returns CDR1 SNHLY and CDR2 FYNNEI. The V and J ends lost 7 bases and 0 bases respectively, with 7 bases between them. The DNA of the CDR3 is TGTGCCAGCAATTGGGCCTCTGGGGCCAACGTCCTGACTTTC. Residues: CASNWASGANVLTF. Variable domain in full (rest from reference TRBV2 and TRBJ2-6): EPEVTQTPSHQVTQMGQEVILRCVPISNHLYFYWYRQILGQKVEFLVSFYNNEISEKSEIFDDQFSVERPDGSNFTLKIRSTKLEDSAMYFCASNWASGANVLTFGAGSRLTVL.

The chain links TRBV4-2 to TRBJ2-5, with a weak D call TRBD2 (6 bases). Germline CDR1 and CDR2: LGHNA and YNFKEQ. The CDR3 is made up of 16 amino acids. Trimming removed 0 bases from V and 2 bases from J, with 13 bases in between. CDR3 protein: CASSQDGPGRQETQYF. Written as DNA, the CDR3 is TGTGCCAGCAGCCAAGATGGGCCAGGGAGGCAAGAGACCCAGTACTTC.

This sequence joins TRBV9 and TRBJ2-1; no definite D call. V lost 0 bases, J lost 1 base, and 8 bases lay in between. The CDR3 has 15 amino acids. Germline CDR1 reads SGDLS; CDR2 reads YYNGEE. The CDR3 loop reads CASSVEGRSYNEQFF. CDR3 sequence (DNA): TGTGCCAGCAGCGTAGAAGGCCGATCCTACAATGAGCAGTTCTTC.

This clonotype was recorded a few times. The rearrangement uses TRBV4-3 and TRBJ2-5, with 11 bases that match TRBD2. Germline CDR1 is LGHNA and CDR2 is YSLEER. Trimming removed 4 bases from V and 1 base from J; junction bases left unmatched: 5. The CDR3 has 16 amino acids. The CDR3 region is CASSPGTSGIQETQYF. DNA of the CDR3: TGCGCCAGCAGCCCTGGGACTAGCGGTATCCAAGAGACCCAGTACTTC.

The chain employs TRBV9 and TRBJ2-1; 8 positions agree with TRBD2. Germline V lookup: CDR1 SGDLS, CDR2 YYNGEE. V gave up 4 bases and J gave up 7 bases; unmatched junction bases: 13. This CDR3 is built from 16 residues. CDR3 region: CASSPHSGGPRNEQFF. For the CDR3, the DNA is TGTGCCAGCAGCCCTCATTCGGGGGGGCCTAGGAATGAGCAGTTCTTC.

The chain links TRBV6-5 to TRBJ2-4, with a weak D call TRBD2 (7 bases). Matching the DNA end better, TRBJ2-7 makes the J call doubtful. CDR3 length: 19 amino acids. Germline CDR1 MNHEY, CDR2 SVGAGI. The CDR3 region is CASSSSGRGGLLEDYEQYF. Here the CDR3 DNA reads TGTGCCAGCAGTTCGTCGGGGAGGGGGGGCTTACTCGAAGACTACGAGCAGTACTTC.

A few counts support this clonotype. The chain couples TRBV12-3 or TRBV12-4 to TRBJ1-2; TRBD1 is a possible D gene (5 bases). The CDR3 length is 13 residues. Trimming shortened V by 7 bases and J by 7 bases, and 16 bases separated the two germline ends. CDR3 in DNA: TGTGCCAGCACCCTCTCCCCAAGGGGTGGCTACACCTTC. This translates into CASTLSPRGGYTF.